The clone carrying this T cell receptor beta chain was recorded many times. Its antigen is not identified. Other DNA variants within this sample encode the same CDR3. Thyroid surgery took place with no prior treatment in any patient. Source study methods: A classifier of distant metastasis in papillary thyroid cancer was built from CDR3 differences (across clinicopathological groups). TCRdb re-clonotyped the PCR reads via MiXCR. The V and J calls and clone size are TCRdb's, not the authors'. The table shows about 15,000 clones, with approximately 31% occurring only once. The CDR3 has 15 amino acids. The germline gives CDR1 MNHNS, CDR2 SASEGT. The V and J ends lost 0 bases and 7 bases respectively, with 12 bases between them. This sample is drawn from a study of metastatic and nonmetastatic thyroid tumors. Across the study: Malignant and benign thyroid patients had repertoires compared in peripheral blood and tumor or nodule tissue.

General study points: When malignant thyroid tumors were compared with benign nodules, TCR beta diversity was reportedly significantly higher in the malignant tumors. This held in both blood and tumor samples.

The sequence derives from a female donor with papillary thyroid cancer or a benign thyroid nodule (not recorded which). Some clones in this sample may be carry-over from other donors' samples. The chain employs TRBV6-1 and TRBJ1-4; no reliable D call. The sequencing input was blood. The CDR3 loop reads CASSEARGGIEKLFF. CDR3 DNA sequence: TGTGCCAGCAGTGAAGCGCGAGGAGGTATTGAAAAACTGTTTTTT.